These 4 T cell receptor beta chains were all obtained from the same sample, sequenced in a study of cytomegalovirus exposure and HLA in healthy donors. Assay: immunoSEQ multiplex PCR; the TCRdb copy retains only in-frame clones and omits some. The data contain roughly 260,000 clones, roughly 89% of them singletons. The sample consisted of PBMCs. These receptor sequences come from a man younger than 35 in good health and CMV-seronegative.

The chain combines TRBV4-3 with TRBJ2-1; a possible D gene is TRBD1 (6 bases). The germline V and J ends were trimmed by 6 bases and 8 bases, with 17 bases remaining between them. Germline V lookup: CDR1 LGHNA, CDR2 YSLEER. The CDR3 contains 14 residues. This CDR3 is CASSLGAQGHEQFF. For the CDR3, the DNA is TGCGCCAGCAGTCTCGGAGCCCAGGGGCATGAGCAGTTCTTC.

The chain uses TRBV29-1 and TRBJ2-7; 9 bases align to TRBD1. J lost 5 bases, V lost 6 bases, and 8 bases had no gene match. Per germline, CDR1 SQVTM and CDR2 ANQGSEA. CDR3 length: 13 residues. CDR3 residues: CSVAGQGIDEQYF. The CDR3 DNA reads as TGCAGCGTAGCGGGACAGGGTATCGACGAGCAGTACTTC.

CDR3 sequence: CASSVEGGTDTQYF. In nucleotides, the CDR3 is TGTGCCAGCAGTGTGGAGGGAGGAACAGATACGCAGTATTTT. This sequence joins TRBV25-1 and TRBJ2-3; D may be TRBD2 (6 bases). This CDR3 region has 14 residues. V shed 4 bases and J shed 3 bases, with 11 bases lying between them. Germline CDR1 is MGHDK and CDR2 is SYGVNS.

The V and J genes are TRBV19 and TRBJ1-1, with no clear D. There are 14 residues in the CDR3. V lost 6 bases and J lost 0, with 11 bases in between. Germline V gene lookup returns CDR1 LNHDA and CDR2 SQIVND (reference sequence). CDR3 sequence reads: CASRMGWVNTEAFF. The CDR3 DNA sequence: TGTGCCAGTAGAATGGGCTGGGTGAACACTGAAGCTTTCTTT.